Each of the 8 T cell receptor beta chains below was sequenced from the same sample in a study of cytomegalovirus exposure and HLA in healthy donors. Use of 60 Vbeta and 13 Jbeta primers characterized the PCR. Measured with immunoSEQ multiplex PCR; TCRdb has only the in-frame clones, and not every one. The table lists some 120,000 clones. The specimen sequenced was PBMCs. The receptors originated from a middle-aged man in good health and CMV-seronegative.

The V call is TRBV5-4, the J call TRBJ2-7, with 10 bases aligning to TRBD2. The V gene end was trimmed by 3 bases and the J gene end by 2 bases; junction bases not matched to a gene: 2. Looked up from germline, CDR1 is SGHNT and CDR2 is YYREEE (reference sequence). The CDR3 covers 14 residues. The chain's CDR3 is CASSSGLAAYEQYF. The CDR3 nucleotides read TGTGCCAGCAGCTCCGGACTAGCGGCCTACGAGCAGTACTTC.

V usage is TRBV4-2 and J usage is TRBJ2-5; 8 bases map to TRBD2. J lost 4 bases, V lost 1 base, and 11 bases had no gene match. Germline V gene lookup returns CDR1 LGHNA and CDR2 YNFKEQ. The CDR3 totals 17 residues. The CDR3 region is CASSQGRSSGSLETQYF. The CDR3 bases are TGTGCCAGCAGCCAAGGACGTTCCAGCGGGAGTCTAGAGACCCAGTACTTC.

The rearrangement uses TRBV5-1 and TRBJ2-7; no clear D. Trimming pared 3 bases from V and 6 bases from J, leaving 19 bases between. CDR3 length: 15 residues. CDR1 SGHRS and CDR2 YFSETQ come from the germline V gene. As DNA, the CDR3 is TGCGCCAGCAGCTCCACTGACACGATCTCTGGCGAGCAGTACTTC. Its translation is CASSSTDTISGEQYF.

The CDR3 here is CASTEGNYGYTF. CDR3 in DNA: TGTGCCAGCACGGAGGGTAACTATGGCTACACCTTC. The rearrangement uses TRBV6-1 and TRBJ1-2; no clear D gene. Germline V CDR1 and CDR2: MNHNS, SASEGT. V was pared by 7 bases and J by 1 base, with 7 bases between. The CDR3 covers 12 residues.

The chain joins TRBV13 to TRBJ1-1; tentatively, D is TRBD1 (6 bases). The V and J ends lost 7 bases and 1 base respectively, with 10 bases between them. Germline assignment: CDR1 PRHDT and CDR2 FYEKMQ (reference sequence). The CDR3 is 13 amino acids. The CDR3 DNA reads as TGTGCCAGCACAGGGGCGCGGAACACTGAAGCTTTCTTT. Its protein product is CASTGARNTEAFF.

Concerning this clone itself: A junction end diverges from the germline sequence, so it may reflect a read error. CDR3 nucleotides: TGTGCCGGCAGACGCACAGGACAGATCCTCTTC. This sequence encodes CAGRRTGQILF. V usage is TRBV28 and J usage is TRBJ1-2; possible D gene TRBD1, 6 bases. Germline V lookup: CDR1 MDHEN, CDR2 SYDVKM. The CDR3 is 11 residues long.

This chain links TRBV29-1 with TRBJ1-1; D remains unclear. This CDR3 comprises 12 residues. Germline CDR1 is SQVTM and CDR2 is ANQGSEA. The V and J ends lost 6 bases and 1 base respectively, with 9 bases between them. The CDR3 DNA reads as TGCAGCGTAAAGAGGCAGAACACTGAAGCTTTCTTT. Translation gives CSVKRQNTEAFF.

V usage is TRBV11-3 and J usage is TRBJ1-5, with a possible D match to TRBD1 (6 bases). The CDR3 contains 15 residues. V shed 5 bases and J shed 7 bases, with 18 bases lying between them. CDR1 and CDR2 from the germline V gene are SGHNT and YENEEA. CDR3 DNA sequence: TGTGCCAGCAGCCCCCGGTGGGGGGGCAGGCAGCCCCAGCATTTT. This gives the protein CASSPRWGGRQPQHF. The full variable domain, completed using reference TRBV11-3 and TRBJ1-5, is EAGVVQSPRYKIIEKKQPVAFWCNPISGHNTLYWYLQNLGQGPELLIRYENEEAVDDSQLPKDRFSAERLKGVDSTLKIQPAELGDSAVYLCASSPRWGGRQPQHFGDGTRLSIL.